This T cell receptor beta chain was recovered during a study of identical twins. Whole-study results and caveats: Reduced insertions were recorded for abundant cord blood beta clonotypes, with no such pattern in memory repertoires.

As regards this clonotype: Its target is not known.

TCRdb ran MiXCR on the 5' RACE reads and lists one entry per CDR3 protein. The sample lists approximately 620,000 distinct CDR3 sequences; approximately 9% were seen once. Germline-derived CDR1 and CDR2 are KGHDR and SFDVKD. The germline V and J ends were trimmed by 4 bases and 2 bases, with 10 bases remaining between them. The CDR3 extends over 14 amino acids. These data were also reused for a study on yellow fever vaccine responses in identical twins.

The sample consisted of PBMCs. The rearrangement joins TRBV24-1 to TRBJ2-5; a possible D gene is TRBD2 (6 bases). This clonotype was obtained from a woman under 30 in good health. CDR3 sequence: CATSDRDSQETQYF. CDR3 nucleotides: TGTGCCACCAGTGACCGGGACTCTCAAGAGACCCAGTACTTC.